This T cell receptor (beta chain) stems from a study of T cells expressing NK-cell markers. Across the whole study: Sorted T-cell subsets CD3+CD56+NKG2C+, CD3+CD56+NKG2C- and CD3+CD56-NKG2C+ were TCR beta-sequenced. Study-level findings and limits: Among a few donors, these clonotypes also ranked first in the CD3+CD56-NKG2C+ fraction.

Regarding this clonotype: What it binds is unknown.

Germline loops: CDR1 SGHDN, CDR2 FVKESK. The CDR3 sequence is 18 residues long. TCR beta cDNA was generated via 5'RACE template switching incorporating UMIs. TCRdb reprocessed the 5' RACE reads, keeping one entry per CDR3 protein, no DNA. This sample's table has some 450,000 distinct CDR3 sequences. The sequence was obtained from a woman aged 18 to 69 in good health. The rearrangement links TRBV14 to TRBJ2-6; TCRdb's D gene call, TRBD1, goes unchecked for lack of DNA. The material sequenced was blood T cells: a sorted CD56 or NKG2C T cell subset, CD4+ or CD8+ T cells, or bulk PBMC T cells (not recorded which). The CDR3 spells CASSPNVGRGSGANVLTF.